This T cell receptor (delta chain) was identified in a study of DNA immune sequencing with unique molecular identifiers (dated by TCRdb to the early 2020s). With respect to the entire study: Immunomagnetic cell separation was used to enrich gammadelta T cells from buffy coats, and the genomic DNA of the enriched gammadelta T cells was then sequenced. Fluorescence-activated cell sorting was used to enrich gammadelta T cells from PBMC of nine to ten healthy individuals. To compare enriched with non-enriched material, roughly 100 ng of enriched gammadelta T-cell DNA and 0.8 to 1 ug of non-enriched PBMC DNA were sequenced. The study developed and validated an ultrasensitive DNA-based TRD repertoire sequencing method using PCR-introduced unique molecular identifiers. The method was checked using synthetic reference molecules and blood samples from healthy people. Healthy individuals were used as donors, and sorted peripheral blood gammadelta T cells were profiled from some 11 of these donors.

Points the paper makes about the study in general: Healthy donors differed in TRD repertoire diversity, and several donors were highly oligoclonal, meaning the top 5 clonotypes made up more than half of productive molecules. Novel TRD sequences not targeted by the primers cannot be detected with the primer-based approach. TRDV2 paired with TRDJ1 was the most common TRD rearrangement among clonotypes in healthy donors.

V ends up 2 bases short and J 2 bases short, with an unmatched junction base count of 4. According to the germline V gene, CDR1 reads GEAIGNYY and CDR2 reads EKD. The CDR3 spans 18 residues, from the cysteine through the phenylalanine. The sequence is cut down to CDR3 DNA, 54 bases in frame from base 1. The method was multiplex PCR. A 32-plex assay, with primers for all 8 TRDV and 4 TRDJ genes spanning the CDR3, was used to amplify the genomic DNA. During approximately 3 cycles of barcoding PCR, a 12-nucleotide UMI was attached, and a second PCR using Illumina adapter primers followed. Libraries were purified with AMPure XP beads and quality-checked on a Fragment Analyzer with the HS NGS Fragment kit. An Illumina MiniSeq mid-output kit with roughly 18% PhiX and 150 cycles of paired-end reads was used for sequencing. The original pipeline was this. MIGEC version 1.2.9 was used to process the reads, grouping the reads by UMI and building error-corrected consensus sequences. Modified VDJtools version 1.2.1 scripts and the tcR R package were used for post-processing. Via CATT, TCRdb reprocessed the public reads, and rows with identical DNA were then joined. TCRdb's processing, not the study's, gives the V and J calls here. This sample lists about 4,500 delta-chain clones; 10% to 15% were detected once. Around 50% of the sample comes from the top ten.

This clone was counted only a few times. Its cognate antigen has yet to be identified. TCRdb records a much larger clone's protein for this DNA, with a difference at residue 5 that likely arises from a read error; the protein given is the translation of the DNA. The V gene is TRDV2 and the J gene is TRDJ3; the junction holds 11 bases that match TRDD3. The TCR sequence derives from a human donor in good health. The sequencing input was gamma-delta T cells enriched from blood buffy coat, or unenriched PBMCs (not recorded which). In nucleotide form, the sequence is TGTGCCTGTGACAACGCTGGGGGATACACCTGGGACACCCGACAGATGTTTTTC. Translation gives CACDNAGGYTWDTRQMFF.